The T cell receptor (beta chain) described here comes from a study of a mutant IDH1 vaccine in newly diagnosed glioma. This CDR3 is 16 amino acids long. CDR1 is SGHAT and CDR2 is FQNNGV in the germline V gene. J lost 6 bases, V lost 6 bases, and 13 bases had no gene match. Profiled with immunoSEQ multiplex PCR; TCRdb holds only in-frame clones, not every one. The table records 25,000 to 35,000 clones, about nine tenths of them present only once. Notes on this clone: The antigen remains undetermined.

Time point noted: week 5, during vaccination. It was 300 ug of mutant IDH1 20-mer peptide that made up each vaccine dose, given with topical imiquimod. The chain links TRBV11-2 to TRBJ2-7; TRBD2 agrees at 11 bases. This clonotype originated in a woman aged 40-49 years with glioma. Some clones in this sample may be carry-over from other donors' samples. Sequenced here: peripheral blood mononuclear cells (PBMCs), sampled from a glioma patient whose treatment included an IDH1 peptide vaccine. This chain's CDR3 is CASSKLAGALGVEQYF. CDR3 sequence (DNA): TGTGCCAGCAGTAAACTAGCGGGAGCCCTGGGTGTCGAGCAGTACTTC.